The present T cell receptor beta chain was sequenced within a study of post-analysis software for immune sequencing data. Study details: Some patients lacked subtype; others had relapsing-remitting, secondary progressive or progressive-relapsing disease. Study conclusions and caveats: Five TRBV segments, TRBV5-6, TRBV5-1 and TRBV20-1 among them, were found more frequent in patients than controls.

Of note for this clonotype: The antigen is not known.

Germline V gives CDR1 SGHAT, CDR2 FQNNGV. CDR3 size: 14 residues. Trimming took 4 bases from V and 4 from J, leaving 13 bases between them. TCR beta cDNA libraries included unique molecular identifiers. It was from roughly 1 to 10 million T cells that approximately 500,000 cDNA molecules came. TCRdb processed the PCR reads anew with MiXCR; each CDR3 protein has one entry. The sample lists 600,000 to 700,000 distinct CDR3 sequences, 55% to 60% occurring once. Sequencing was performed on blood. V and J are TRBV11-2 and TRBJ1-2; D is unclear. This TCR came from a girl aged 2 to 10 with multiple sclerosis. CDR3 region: CASSSRHGPYGYTF. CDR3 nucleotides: TGTGCCAGCAGCTCCCGACATGGGCCCTATGGCTACACCTTC.